The next 17 T cell receptor beta chains were all read from a single sample in a study of blood T cell repertoires in COVID-19. Profiling relied on immunoSEQ multiplex PCR, and the TCRdb table lists in-frame clones only, not all of them. The sample lists approximately 190,000 clones, 70% to 90% occurring once. Specimen: peripheral blood. The receptors were sampled from a man aged 55 to 70 with active or convalescent COVID-19.

The V call is TRBV28, the J call TRBJ1-2, with 10 bases identical to TRBD1. V trimming: 10 bases; J trimming: 7 bases; junction bases outside the gene matches: 6. The V gene's germline CDR1 is MDHEN and CDR2 SYDVKM. The CDR3 extends over 12 amino acids. CDR3 protein: CATTDRGGGYTF. DNA of the CDR3: TGTGCCACCACGGACAGGGGGGGTGGCTACACCTTC.

V is TRBV19 and J is TRBJ2-3; a possible D gene is TRBD2 (7 bases). The CDR3 consists of 14 residues. The germline V gene encodes CDR1 LNHDA and CDR2 SQIVND (reference sequence). Deletions cut 7 bases from V and 4 bases from J, with 15 bases between. CDR3 in DNA: TGTGCCAGTACCTGGGGGGCGGGGGCAGATACGCAGTATTTT. The encoded protein is CASTWGAGADTQYF.

V is TRBV11-2 and J is TRBJ2-1; TRBD2 aligns across 8 bases. This CDR3 region has 14 residues. Germline trimming cut 3 bases from V and 7 bases from J; bases unmatched to any gene: 5. Germline V gene lookup returns CDR1 SGHAT and CDR2 FQNNGV. The CDR3, as DNA: TGTGCCAGCAGCTTCGCGGGGGGCGGGAATGAGCAGTTCTTC. The encoded protein is CASSFAGGGNEQFF. The full variable domain, in which reference TRBV11-2 and TRBJ2-1 provide the parts outside the CDR3, is EAGVAQSPRYKIIEKRQSVAFWCNPISGHATLYWYQQILGQGPKLLIQFQNNGVVDDSQLPKDRFSAERLKGVDSTLKIQPAKLEDSAVYLCASSFAGGGNEQFFGPGTRLTVL.

The V gene is TRBV5-1, the J gene TRBJ2-1; 7 nucleotides align to TRBD2. Germline CDR1 SGHRS, CDR2 YFSETQ. The CDR3 runs 15 residues. The junction had 4 bases not matched to a gene; V was cut back by 4 bases and J by 0 bases. Here the CDR3 reads CASSPGTISYNEQFF. CDR3 in DNA: TGCGCCAGCAGCCCCGGGACTATCTCCTACAATGAGCAGTTCTTC.

To note about this clone: At one of its ends the junction is not consistent with the germline gene, which may arise from a read error. This chain connects TRBV3-1 (or the pseudogene TRBV3-2) to TRBJ1-1; TRBD1 agrees at 7 bases. The CDR3 is 14 amino acids. Germline-derived CDR1 and CDR2 are LGHDT and YNNKEL (reference sequence). This chain's CDR3 is CASTQKGGRTEAFF. Written as DNA, the CDR3 is TGTGCCAGCACCCAAAAAGGGGGCCGCACTGAAGCTTTCTTT.

The chain couples TRBV5-1 to TRBJ1-6; D gene unclear. The germline CDR1 and CDR2 sequences are SGHRS and YFSETQ. The CDR3 loop spans 15 amino acids. V was pared by 0 bases and J by 9 bases, with 13 bases between. This CDR3 reads CASSLDTTGRSPLHF. CDR3 coding DNA: TGCGCCAGCAGCTTGGACACTACGGGTCGTTCACCCCTCCACTTT. Together with reference TRBV5-1 and TRBJ1-6, the CDR3 gives the full variable domain: KAGVTQTPRYLIKTRGQQVTLSCSPISGHRSVSWYQQTPGQGLQFLFEYFSETQRNKGNFPGRFSGRQFSNSRSEMNVSTLELGDSALYLCASSLDTTGRSPLHFGNGTRLTVT.

V is TRBV7-8 and J is TRBJ2-3, with 13 bases identical to TRBD2. Looked up from germline, CDR1 is SGHVS and CDR2 is FQNEAQ. With V trimmed by 5 bases and J by 2 bases, 13 bases remained unmatched. CDR3 length: 19 residues. The CDR3 coding sequence is TGTGCCAGCAGCCTTGGACTAGCGGGGGTTAAAAGTCCCACAGATACGCAGTATTTT. Translated, it gives CASSLGLAGVKSPTDTQYF.

This chain links TRBV5-6 with TRBJ2-7, with no clear D. Germline V CDR1 and CDR2: SGHDT, YYEEEE. The CDR3 totals 16 residues. V dropped 7 bases and J dropped 0 bases, with 20 bases sitting between them. Here the CDR3 DNA reads TGTGCCAGCGGGTTCGGAAACAGCCGTTCCTCCTACGAGCAGTACTTC. Translating it yields CASGFGNSRSSYEQYF.

The genes are TRBV6-5 and TRBJ1-5, with a tentative D call TRBD1 (6 bases). The germline V gene encodes CDR1 MNHEY and CDR2 SVGAGI. The CDR3 is made up of 16 amino acids. The ends were cut back, 1 base at V and 5 bases at J, with 15 bases in the middle. The CDR3 sequence: CASSYFRQAGDQPQHF. Here the CDR3 DNA reads TGTGCCAGCAGTTACTTCCGACAGGCGGGGGATCAGCCCCAGCATTTT.

The chain links TRBV2 to TRBJ1-2; a weak D match, TRBD1 (5 bases). CDR1 and CDR2 (germline): SNHLY, FYNNEI. Trimming removed 8 bases from V and 8 bases from J, with 18 bases in between. The CDR3 spans 13 residues. CDR3 in amino acids: CASAPAGGLGYTF. Written as DNA, the CDR3 is TGTGCCAGCGCCCCGGCGGGGGGTCTAGGCTACACCTTC.

This chain links TRBV7-6 with TRBJ1-6; 9 nucleotides line up with TRBD1. CDR1 and CDR2 from the germline V gene are SGHVS and FNYEAQ. The junction had 5 bases not matched to a gene; V was cut back by 1 base and J by 7 bases. The CDR3 consists of 16 residues. The CDR3 is CASSLGYRGRNSPLHF. The CDR3 region has the DNA TGTGCCAGCAGCTTAGGGTACAGGGGGCGAAATTCACCCCTCCACTTT.

This chain connects TRBV6-5 to TRBJ1-2; 9 bases are a match to TRBD1. V was clipped by 4 bases and J by 3 bases; unmatched bases: 9. The CDR3 spans 16 residues. CDR1 and CDR2 from the germline V gene are MNHEY and SVGAGI. The CDR3 spells CASSSLNRGPDYGYTF. The CDR3 region has the DNA TGTGCCAGCAGTTCCCTAAACAGGGGGCCTGACTATGGCTACACCTTC.

Here the CDR3 reads CASSSGTLSTDTQYF. CDR3 bases: TGTGCCAGCAGCTCCGGGACTTTGAGCACAGATACGCAGTATTTT. This sequence joins TRBV5-6 and TRBJ2-3, with TRBD2 as a possible D gene (6 bases). The CDR3 covers 15 residues. V lost 3 bases and J lost 0, with 11 bases in between. Germline loops: CDR1 SGHDT, CDR2 YYEEEE.

This chain connects TRBV21-1 to TRBJ1-1; the D segment call TRBD1 is taken from the table without a DNA check. TRBV21-1 is reported as a pseudogene. This CDR3 is built from 11 residues. The CDR3: CASSRTLEAFF. CDR3 bases: TGTGCCAGCAGCCGGACACTTGAAGCTTTCTTT.

The chain joins TRBV5-1 to TRBJ1-5, with D unclear. CDR1 and CDR2 (germline): SGHRS, YFSETQ. The V end lost 2 bases, the J end lost 5 bases, and 8 bases lay between the germline ends. The CDR3 extends over 13 amino acids. Written as DNA, the CDR3 is TGCGCCAGCAGCTTAAACGGAGATCAGCCCCAGCATTTT. Amino acid sequence: CASSLNGDQPQHF.

The table lists this clone with a count of one. The rearrangement joins TRBV29-1 to TRBJ2-3; weak D call: TRBD1 (6 bases). The CDR3 runs to 13 residues. Trimming removed 5 bases at V and 4 bases at J, with 13 bases between. Germline CDR1 SQVTM, CDR2 ANQGSEA. In nucleotides, the CDR3 is TGCAGCGTTTCCCCGGGACAACCAGATACGCAGTATTTT. As protein: CSVSPGQPDTQYF.

V usage is TRBV18 and J usage is TRBJ1-6; 9 nucleotides agree with TRBD1. This CDR3 has 18 amino acids. V shed 2 bases and J 10 bases; nucleotides not matched to a gene: 15. Per the germline V gene, CDR1 is KGHSH and CDR2 is LQKENI. The CDR3 spells CASSPLGTGSRFGSPLHF. The CDR3 DNA reads as TGTGCCAGCTCACCATTAGGGACAGGGTCACGCTTTGGATCACCCCTCCACTTT.